The rows below give T cell receptor beta chains drawn from one sample of a study of beta chain features in type 1 diabetes. Measured with immunoSEQ multiplex PCR; TCRdb has only the in-frame clones, and not every one. The sample yields about 740,000 clones, 13% seen once. Sequenced material: naive CD4+ T cells from blood. The receptors derive from a man between 18 and 35 years old with type 1 diabetes. Both conserved end residues are part of each CDR3. The order of the fields is CDR3 DNA, CDR3 protein, V gene, J gene, clone size, D gene. The D gene is left open where the match is weak. Only some rows state a clone size, as once, few, many or a class for expanded clones.

DNA: TGTGCCAGCAGCTTAGGGGACGGCATACTCTATGGCTACACCTTC
CDR3: CASSLGDGILYGYTF
V: TRBV7-9
J: TRBJ1-2
size: few
D: .

DNA: TGCAGTGCGACCGGGACTGAGGGCTACACCTTC
CDR3: CSATGTEGYTF
V: TRBV20-1
J: TRBJ1-2
size: few
D: .

DNA: TGCGCCAGCAGCGCCGACAGGGAGACCCAGTACTTC
CDR3: CASSADRETQYF
V: TRBV5-1
J: TRBJ2-5
size: .
D: .

DNA: TGTGCCAGCAGCGAGAACACTGAAGCTTTCTTT
CDR3: CASSENTEAFF
V: TRBV2
J: TRBJ1-1
size: .
D: .

DNA: TGTGCCAGTAGGAGCGGGGGGACAGATACGCAGTATTTT
CDR3: CASRSGGTDTQYF
V: TRBV19
J: TRBJ2-3
size: .
D: TRBD2

DNA: TGTGCCAGCAGCTTAGACCCGGGCGGACAGGGCTGGGAGACCCAGTACTTC
CDR3: CASSLDPGGQGWETQYF
V: TRBV11-2
J: TRBJ2-5
size: few
D: TRBD1

DNA: TGTGCCTGGAGCCTCGTGCAAGAGACCCAGTACTTC
CDR3: CAWSLVQETQYF
V: TRBV30
J: TRBJ2-5
size: .
D: .

DNA: TGTGCCAGCACCGGCGGACAGGGAGCTGTGACTTTCTTT
CDR3: CASTGGQGAVTFF
V: TRBV28
J: TRBJ1-1
size: few
D: TRBD1

DNA: TGCAGCGTTGGAGACCGGTATGGGGAGACCCAGTACTTC
CDR3: CSVGDRYGETQYF
V: TRBV29-1
J: TRBJ2-5
size: .
D: .

DNA: TGTGCCAGCTCACCACGGACAGGGGGCACAGATACGCAGTATTTT
CDR3: CASSPRTGGTDTQYF
V: TRBV18
J: TRBJ2-3
size: .
D: TRBD1

DNA: TGTGCCATCACTGACAGGGTGAACACTGAAGCTTTCTTT
CDR3: CAITDRVNTEAFF
V: TRBV10-3
J: TRBJ1-1
size: few
D: TRBD1

DNA: TGTGCCAGTGGACAGGGAGCCCAGCCCCAGCATTTT
CDR3: CASGQGAQPQHF
V: TRBV6-1
J: TRBJ1-5
size: once
D: TRBD1

DNA: TGTGCCAGCAGCTTTTCTAGCGGGGATGAGCAGTTCTTC
CDR3: CASSFSSGDEQFF
V: TRBV7-2
J: TRBJ2-1
size: few
D: TRBD2

DNA: TGTGCTACAAAGGAGCCCCAGCATTTT
CDR3: CATKEPQHF
V: TRBV2
J: TRBJ1-5
size: .
D: .

DNA: TGTGCCAGCAGCCGAGGGGGGCAGAACACTGAAGCTTTCTTT
CDR3: CASSRGGQNTEAFF
V: TRBV5-4
J: TRBJ1-1
size: few
D: .

DNA: TGCGCCAGCGCCCTCGGGGGGCTCGCAGATACGCAGTATTTT
CDR3: CASALGGLADTQYF
V: TRBV4-1
J: TRBJ2-3
size: .
D: .

DNA: TGTGCCAGCAGCCTCCTGGGACAGGGATATCAGACTAGCACAGATACGCAGTATTTT
CDR3: CASSLLGQGYQTSTDTQYF
V: TRBV7-2
J: TRBJ2-3
size: .
D: TRBD1

DNA: TGTGCCAGCAGTAAGTTTACCGGCTACGAGCAGTACTTC
CDR3: CASSKFTGYEQYF
V: TRBV28
J: TRBJ2-7
size: .
D: .

DNA: TGCGCCAGCAGCCAGTACCGGGACAGCCAGTTCTCTGGAAACACCATATATTTT
CDR3: CASSQYRDSQFSGNTIYF
V: TRBV4-1
J: TRBJ1-3
size: .
D: TRBD1

DNA: TGCGCCAGCAGCTTGCCTCCAAGGGGGGAAGGCTTGAGAGGGGCCAACGTCCTGACTTTC
CDR3: CASSLPPRGEGLRGANVLTF
V: TRBV5-1
J: TRBJ2-6
size: few
D: .

DNA: TGTGCCAGCAGCCTAGAAAGGACAGCTCCTAAGTGTGCCGAGCAGTACTTC
CDR3: CASSLERTAPKCAEQYF
V: TRBV7-7
J: TRBJ2-7
size: few
D: .

DNA: TGCGCCAGCAGGGCTTTGGACAGGGGGAACACTGAAGCTTTCTTT
CDR3: CASRALDRGNTEAFF
V: TRBV5-1
J: TRBJ1-1
size: .
D: TRBD1

DNA: TGCAGCGTGGTCAGGGGAACCTACGAGCAGTACTTC
CDR3: CSVVRGTYEQYF
V: TRBV29-1
J: TRBJ2-7
size: few
D: .

DNA: TGTGCCAGCAGCCAGGACAGGGGAACGGATGGCTACACCTTC
CDR3: CASSQDRGTDGYTF
V: TRBV6-1
J: TRBJ1-2
size: .
D: TRBD1

DNA: TGTGCCTGGGGGGGCAGGAATAGCAATCAGCCCCAGCATTTT
CDR3: CAWGGRNSNQPQHF
V: TRBV30
J: TRBJ1-5
size: .
D: .

DNA: TGTGCCAGCAGCGTAATGCAGGGGGCTTCAGCGGGAGAGACCCAGTACTTC
CDR3: CASSVMQGASAGETQYF
V: TRBV9
J: TRBJ2-5
size: .
D: TRBD1

DNA: TGTGCCAGCCAGACTAATTGGACAGGGCGACGATCTGGGGCCAACGTCCTGACTTTC
CDR3: CASQTNWTGRRSGANVLTF
V: TRBV2
J: TRBJ2-6
size: .
D: TRBD1

DNA: TGCAGCGTTGGGAGGGACAGGGAGAACACTGAAGCTTTCTTT
CDR3: CSVGRDRENTEAFF
V: TRBV29-1
J: TRBJ1-1
size: few
D: TRBD1

DNA: TGTGCCAGCAGCCCTATGACAGGGTTTGGGTCCTACGAGCAGTACTTC
CDR3: CASSPMTGFGSYEQYF
V: TRBV7-9
J: TRBJ2-7
size: few
D: TRBD1

DNA: TGTGCCAGCAGCCCCAGAGGTAGCTCCTACAATGAGCAGTTCTTC
CDR3: CASSPRGSSYNEQFF
V: TRBV7-9
J: TRBJ2-1
size: .
D: .

DNA: TGTGCCAGTAGTTCAACAGCGGGGGGGAGATATAGCACAGATACGCAGTATTTT
CDR3: CASSSTAGGRYSTDTQYF
V: TRBV19
J: TRBJ2-3
size: few
D: TRBD2

DNA: TGTGCCAGCGCGGGACAGGGGAGCAATCAGCCCCAGCATTTT
CDR3: CASAGQGSNQPQHF
V: TRBV7-9
J: TRBJ1-5
size: few
D: TRBD1

DNA: TGTGCCAGCTCACCAGGAGGACAGACTTACAATGAGCAGTTCTTC
CDR3: CASSPGGQTYNEQFF
V: TRBV18
J: TRBJ2-1
size: few
D: .

DNA: TGTGCCTGGAGTAAAGGACAGAGGGCTGATGGCTACACCTTC
CDR3: CAWSKGQRADGYTF
V: TRBV30
J: TRBJ1-2
size: few
D: .

DNA: TGTGCCAGCCTCCCTAACCCCCTTATAGGGGGGTCCTACGAGCAGTACTTC
CDR3: CASLPNPLIGGSYEQYF
V: TRBV27
J: TRBJ2-7
size: .
D: .

DNA: TGCGCCAGCAGTCAACTAGATAGGTTCAATGAGCAGTTCTTC
CDR3: CASSQLDRFNEQFF
V: TRBV23-1
J: TRBJ2-1
size: few
D: .

DNA: TGTGCCAGCAGCCATCGGCCTTTAGCGGGAGGAAACGAGCAGTACTTC
CDR3: CASSHRPLAGGNEQYF
V: TRBV11-2
J: TRBJ2-7
size: .
D: TRBD2

DNA: TGTGCCAGCAGCTCCCCAGGGGCCGGGGAGACCCAGTACTTC
CDR3: CASSSPGAGETQYF
V: TRBV5-6
J: TRBJ2-5
size: .
D: .

DNA: TGTGCCATCAGTGAAGGGCAGGGGAACCAGCCCCAGCATTTT
CDR3: CAISEGQGNQPQHF
V: TRBV10-3
J: TRBJ1-5
size: few
D: .

DNA: TGCGCCAGCAGCCAAGGGGACAGAGAGAACACTGAAGCTTTCTTT
CDR3: CASSQGDRENTEAFF
V: TRBV4-1
J: TRBJ1-1
size: few
D: TRBD1

DNA: TGTGCCAGCAGAAACACAGGGGGCGGGTCTGGCTACACCTTC
CDR3: CASRNTGGGSGYTF
V: TRBV5-4
J: TRBJ1-2
size: few
D: TRBD1

DNA: TGTGCCAGCAGTCAGCCACAGTTGCTGGTGGACCAGCCCCAGCATTTT
CDR3: CASSQPQLLVDQPQHF
V: TRBV6-6
J: TRBJ1-5
size: few
D: .

DNA: TGCGCCAGCAGCTTACAGGACAGTTACACCGGGGAGCTGTTTTTT
CDR3: CASSLQDSYTGELFF
V: TRBV5-1
J: TRBJ2-2
size: .
D: .

DNA: TGTGCCATCAGTGGACAGGGGGTGAATGGCTACACCTTC
CDR3: CAISGQGVNGYTF
V: TRBV10-3
J: TRBJ1-2
size: few
D: TRBD1

DNA: TGTGCCAGCAGTGAAGGGGGAGGGGGTCAGCCCCAGCATTTT
CDR3: CASSEGGGGQPQHF
V: TRBV6-1
J: TRBJ1-5
size: .
D: .

DNA: TGTGCCAGCAGTTTGGCAGGCTATGGCTACACCTTC
CDR3: CASSLAGYGYTF
V: TRBV28
J: TRBJ1-2
size: few
D: .

DNA: TGTGCCTGGAAGGTTCAAACAAATTCACCCCTCCACTTT
CDR3: CAWKVQTNSPLHF
V: TRBV30
J: TRBJ1-6
size: .
D: .

DNA: TGTGCCAGCACCTATGGTACAGGGGTGCACTACACCTTC
CDR3: CASTYGTGVHYTF
V: TRBV7-9
J: TRBJ1-2
size: .
D: TRBD1

DNA: TGCGCCAGCAGCTTGGCCGCAGCCTACGAGCAGTACTTC
CDR3: CASSLAAAYEQYF
V: TRBV5-1
J: TRBJ2-7
size: .
D: .

DNA: TGTGCCAGCTCACCTAGGGGAGTAATGGAGCAGTATTTT
CDR3: CASSPRGVMEQYF
V: TRBV18
J: TRBJ2-3
size: few
D: .

DNA: TGTGCCTGGAGTGTAGGCAATACCCTGGAGGCCAACGTCCTGACTTTC
CDR3: CAWSVGNTLEANVLTF
V: TRBV30
J: TRBJ2-6
size: few
D: .

DNA: TGTGCCAGCACGCTGGTAACAAACACTGAAGCTTTCTTT
CDR3: CASTLVTNTEAFF
V: TRBV28
J: TRBJ1-1
size: .
D: .